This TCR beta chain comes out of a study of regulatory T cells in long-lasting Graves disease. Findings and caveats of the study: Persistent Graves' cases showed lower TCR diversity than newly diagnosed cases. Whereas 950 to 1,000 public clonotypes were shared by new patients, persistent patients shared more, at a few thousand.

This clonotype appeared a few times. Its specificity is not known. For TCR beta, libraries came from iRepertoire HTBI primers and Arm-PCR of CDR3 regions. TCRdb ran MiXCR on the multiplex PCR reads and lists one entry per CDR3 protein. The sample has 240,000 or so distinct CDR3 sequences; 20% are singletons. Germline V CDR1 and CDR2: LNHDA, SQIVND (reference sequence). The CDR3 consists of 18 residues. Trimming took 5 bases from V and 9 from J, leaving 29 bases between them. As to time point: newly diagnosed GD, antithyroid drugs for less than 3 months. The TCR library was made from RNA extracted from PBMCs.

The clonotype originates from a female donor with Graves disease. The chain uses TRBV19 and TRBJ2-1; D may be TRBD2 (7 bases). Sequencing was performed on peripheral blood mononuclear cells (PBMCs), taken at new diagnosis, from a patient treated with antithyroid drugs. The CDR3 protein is CASSSQGRGGRQVFEQFF. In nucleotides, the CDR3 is TGTGCCAGTAGTTCGCAAGGGAGGGGCGGGAGACAGGTTTTTGAGCAGTTCTTC.